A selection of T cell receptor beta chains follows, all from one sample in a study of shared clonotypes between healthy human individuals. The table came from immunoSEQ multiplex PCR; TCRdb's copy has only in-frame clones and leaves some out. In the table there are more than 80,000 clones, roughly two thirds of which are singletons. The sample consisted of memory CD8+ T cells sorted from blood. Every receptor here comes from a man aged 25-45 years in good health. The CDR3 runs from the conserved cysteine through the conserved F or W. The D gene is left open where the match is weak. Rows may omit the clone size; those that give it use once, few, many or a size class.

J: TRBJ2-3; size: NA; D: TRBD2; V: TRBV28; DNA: TGTGCCAGCAGTTTAGATCCCGATAGACTAGCGGCCCGGAATACGCAGTATTTT; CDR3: CASSLDPDRLAARNTQYF
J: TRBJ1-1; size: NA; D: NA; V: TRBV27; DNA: TGTGCCAGCAGTTCTAACCCGCTTACTGAAGCTTTCTTT; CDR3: CASSSNPLTEAFF
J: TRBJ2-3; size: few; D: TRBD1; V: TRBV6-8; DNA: TGTGCCAGAGCCTCCGGACAGGGCGGCACAGATACGCAGTATTTT; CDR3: CARASGQGGTDTQYF
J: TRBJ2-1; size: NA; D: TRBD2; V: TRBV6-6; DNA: TGTGCCAGCAGTTACTCGCGGGAGCAAAACTACAATGAGCAGTTCTTC; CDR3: CASSYSREQNYNEQFF
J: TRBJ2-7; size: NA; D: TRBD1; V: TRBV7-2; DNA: TGTGCCAGCAGCTTACAAGGGGGCTACTACGAGCAGTACTTC; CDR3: CASSLQGGYYEQYF
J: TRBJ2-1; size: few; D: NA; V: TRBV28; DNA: TGTGCCAGCAGTTACGGGACCTACAATGAGCAGTTCTTC; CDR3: CASSYGTYNEQFF
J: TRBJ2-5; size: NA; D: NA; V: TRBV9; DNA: TGTGCCAGCAGCGCATGGGAGTACCAAGAGACCCAGTACTTC; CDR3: CASSAWEYQETQYF
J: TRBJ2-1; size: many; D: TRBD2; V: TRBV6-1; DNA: TGTGCCAGCAGTGAAGAAGCGGGAGGGCCGCAGGAGCAGTTCTTC; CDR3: CASSEEAGGPQEQFF
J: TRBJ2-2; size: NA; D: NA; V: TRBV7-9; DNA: TGTGCCCCCGGGGGTAGCGGCGCCCTCGCGAACACCGGGGAGCTGTTTTTT; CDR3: CAPGGSGALANTGELFF
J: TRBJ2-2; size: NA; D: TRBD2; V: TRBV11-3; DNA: TGTGCCAGCAGCAAAAGAGGGGACTACGCCGCCGGGGAGCTGTTTTTT; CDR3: CASSKRGDYAAGELFF
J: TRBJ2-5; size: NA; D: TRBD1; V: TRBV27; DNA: TGTGCCAGCAGTCCGAGACAGGGGCAGGGGTACCAAGAGACCCAGTACTTC; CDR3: CASSPRQGQGYQETQYF
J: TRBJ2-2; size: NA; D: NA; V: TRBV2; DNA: TGTGCCAGCGTAACAGCGTCTAACACCGGGGAGCTGTTTTTT; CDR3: CASVTASNTGELFF
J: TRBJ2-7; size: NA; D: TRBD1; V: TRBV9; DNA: TGTGCCAGCAGCGGGGCCCACCCGGGACAGGGTAACTACGAGCAGTACTTC; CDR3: CASSGAHPGQGNYEQYF
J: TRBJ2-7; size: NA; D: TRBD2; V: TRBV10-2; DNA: TGCGCCAGCAGTGAGGGGACTAGCTCCTACGAGCAGTACTTC; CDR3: CASSEGTSSYEQYF
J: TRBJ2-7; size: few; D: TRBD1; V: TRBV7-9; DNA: TGTGCCAGCAGCCCTAACAGGGGACACTACGAGCAGTACTTC; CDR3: CASSPNRGHYEQYF
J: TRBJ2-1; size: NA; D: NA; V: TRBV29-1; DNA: TGCAGCGTAGAAAGGACGGATACCTACAATGAGCAGTTCTTC; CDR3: CSVERTDTYNEQFF
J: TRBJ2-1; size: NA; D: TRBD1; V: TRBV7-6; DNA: TGTGCCAGCAGCTCCGCTGGACAGGGTGGTATGGGGAATGAGCAGTTCTTC; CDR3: CASSSAGQGGMGNEQFF
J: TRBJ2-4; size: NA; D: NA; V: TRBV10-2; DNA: TGCGCCAGCAGTGATCCCCCAGAAAACATTCAGTACTTC; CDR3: CASSDPPENIQYF
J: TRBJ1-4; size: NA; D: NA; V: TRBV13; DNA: TGTGCCAGCAGTGGCCCGCCAGAAGAAAAACTGTTTTTT; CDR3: CASSGPPEEKLFF
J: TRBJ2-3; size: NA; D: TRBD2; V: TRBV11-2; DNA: TGTGCCAGCAGCTTATCTAGCGGGGAGGTAGATACGCAGTATTTT; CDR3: CASSLSSGEVDTQYF
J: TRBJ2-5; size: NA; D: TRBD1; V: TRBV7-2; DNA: TGTGCCAGCCGGACAGACAGGGGTGGGAAAGAGACCCAGTACTTC; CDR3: CASRTDRGGKETQYF
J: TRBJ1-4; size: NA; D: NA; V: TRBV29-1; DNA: TGCAGCGTTGTGGGCAGCGGAGGAACTAATGAAAAACTGTTTTTT; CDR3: CSVVGSGGTNEKLFF
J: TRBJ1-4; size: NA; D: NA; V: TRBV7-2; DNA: TGTGCCAGCAGCTCCCAGACAGGCCCTAATGAAAAACTGTTTTTT; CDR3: CASSSQTGPNEKLFF
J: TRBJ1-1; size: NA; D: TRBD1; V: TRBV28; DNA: TGTGCCAGTTTAGACAGGGCTACAAGGGAAGCTTTCTTT; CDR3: CASLDRATREAFF
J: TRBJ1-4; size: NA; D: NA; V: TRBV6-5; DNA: TGTGCCAGCAGTTACGTACAGGGAGATGAAAAACTGTTTTTT; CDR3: CASSYVQGDEKLFF
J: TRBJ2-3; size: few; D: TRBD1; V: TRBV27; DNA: TGTGCCAGCAGTCCAGGGGGCAATACAGATACGCAGTATTTT; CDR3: CASSPGGNTDTQYF
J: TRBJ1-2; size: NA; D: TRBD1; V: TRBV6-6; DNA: TGTGCCAGCAGTTACCAGACAGGGGGCAAAGAGTACACCTTC; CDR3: CASSYQTGGKEYTF
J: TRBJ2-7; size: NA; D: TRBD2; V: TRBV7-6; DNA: TGTGCCAGCAGCTTATCCCCTAGCGGGAGTTGGGAGCAGTACTTC; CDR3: CASSLSPSGSWEQYF
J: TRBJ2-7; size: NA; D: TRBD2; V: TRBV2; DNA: TGTGCCACCGCTAGCCCGGGACTAGAGGTCCACGAGCAGTACTTC; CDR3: CATASPGLEVHEQYF
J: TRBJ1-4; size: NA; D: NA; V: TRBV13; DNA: TGTGCCAGCAGCCAACCACAGGGAAGAGGGGAAAAACTGTTTTTT; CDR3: CASSQPQGRGEKLFF
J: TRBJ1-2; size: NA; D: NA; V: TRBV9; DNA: TGTGCCAGCAGCGTAGAAGACGGATCCTTCTATGGCTACACCTTC; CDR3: CASSVEDGSFYGYTF
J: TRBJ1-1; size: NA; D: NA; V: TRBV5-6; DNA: TGTGCCAGCAGCTTGGAACCGTTGGCGGACACTGAAGCTTTCTTT; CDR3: CASSLEPLADTEAFF
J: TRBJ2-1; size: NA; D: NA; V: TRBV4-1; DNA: TGCGCCAGCAGCCGCGGACTCAATGAGCAGTTCTTC; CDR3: CASSRGLNEQFF
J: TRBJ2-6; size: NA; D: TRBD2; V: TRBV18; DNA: TGTGCCAGCTCACCACGGCAGTTAGCGGGGCGCTCTGGGGCCAACGTCCTGACTTTC; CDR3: CASSPRQLAGRSGANVLTF
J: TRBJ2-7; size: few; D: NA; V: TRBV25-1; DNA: TGTGCCAGCAGTGAATGGACAATCTACGAGCAGTACTTC; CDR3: CASSEWTIYEQYF
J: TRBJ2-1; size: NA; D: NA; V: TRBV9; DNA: TGTGCCAGCAACCGGGACCTCGGAAGAAATGAGCAGTTCTTC; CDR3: CASNRDLGRNEQFF
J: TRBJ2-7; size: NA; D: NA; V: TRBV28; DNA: TGTGCCAGCAGTTTATGGGGACCGCCATCCTACGAGCAGTACTTC; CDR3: CASSLWGPPSYEQYF